Shown below are 26 T cell receptor beta chains from a single sample sequenced in a study of T-cell reconstitution after alpha-beta-depleted transplantation in children. TCRbeta library construction was performed incorporating unique molecular identifiers. TCRdb reprocessed the PCR reads with MiXCR, giving one entry per CDR3 protein. The sample includes 440,000 or so distinct CDR3 sequences, around two fifths of them seen just once. The starting material was PBMCs, obtained before TCRalphabeta/CD19-depleted stem cell transplant. These receptors came from a girl aged 2-10 years with aplastic anemia, due to receive a stem cell transplant.

This rearrangement joins TRBV6-5 to TRBJ2-5; D is uncertain. Germline CDR1 and CDR2: MNHEY and SVGAGI. The CDR3 has 14 residues. Deletions cut 2 bases from V and 5 bases from J, with 12 bases between. The chain's CDR3 is CASSYDPGFETQYF. In nucleotides, the CDR3 is TGTGCCAGCAGTTACGATCCGGGCTTCGAGACCCAGTACTTC.

This chain uses TRBV12-3 or TRBV12-4 with TRBJ1-1, with 7 bases that match TRBD1. This CDR3 contains 15 residues. With V trimmed by 2 bases and J by 1 base, 4 bases remained unmatched. CDR3 region: CASSLFGQANTEAFF. The CDR3 region has the DNA TGTGCCAGCAGTTTATTTGGACAGGCGAACACTGAAGCTTTCTTT.

This clonotype has at least ten counts. V is TRBV5-1 and J is TRBJ1-2; tentatively, D is TRBD1 (6 bases). CDR3 length equals 13 residues. V was trimmed by 3 bases and J by 14 bases, leaving 20 bases between them. CDR1 and CDR2 (germline): SGHRS, YFSETQ. The CDR3 is CASSSYRQVDGTF. The CDR3 coding sequence is TGCGCCAGCAGCTCCTACAGACAGGTCGATGGGACCTTC.

The chain is built from TRBV6-5 and TRBJ2-7; D is undetermined. The V gene lost 3 bases and the J gene lost 6 bases, with 21 bases spanning the gap. The germline V gene encodes CDR1 MNHEY and CDR2 SVGAGI. CDR3 length: 16 amino acids. The CDR3 is CASSYSSGSFPIEQYF. The CDR3 DNA reads as TGTGCCAGCAGTTATAGTTCCGGCAGCTTCCCTATCGAGCAGTACTTC.

The chain recombines TRBV29-1 with TRBJ2-1, with D unresolved. Trimming left V 3 bases short and J 4 bases short, with 4 bases between. The CDR3 runs 11 residues. CDR1 is SQVTM and CDR2 is ANQGSEA in the germline V gene. The CDR3 DNA sequence: TGCAGCGTTGATGTGTACAATGAGCAGTTCTTC. Encoded protein: CSVDVYNEQFF.

The chain is built from TRBV6-5 and TRBJ1-3; D gene uncertain. Looked up from germline, CDR1 is MNHEY and CDR2 is SVGAGI. Deletions cut 2 bases from V and 2 bases from J, with 7 bases between. This CDR3 is 14 amino acids long. Written as DNA, the CDR3 is TGTGCCAGCAGTTACGAGGCCCCTGGAAACACCATATATTTT. This codes for CASSYEAPGNTIYF.

This clonotype was detected ten times or more. V and J are TRBV6-2 or TRBV6-3 and TRBJ1-2; D unclear. Per germline, CDR1 MNHEY and CDR2 SVGEGT. The CDR3 extends over 14 amino acids. V was pared by 2 bases and J by 6 bases, with 13 bases between. The chain's CDR3 is CASSYLQTKDGYTF. CDR3 sequence (DNA): TGTGCCAGCAGTTACCTGCAGACTAAGGATGGCTACACCTTC.

This clonotype appeared many times. The gene calls are TRBV30 and TRBJ1-5; possibly TRBD1 for D (6 bases). The V and J ends lost 5 bases and 2 bases respectively, with 22 bases between them. In germline, CDR1 is GTSNPN, CDR2 SVGIG (reference sequence). The CDR3 covers 17 residues. As DNA, the CDR3 is TGTGCCTGGTCTTTCACGGGGGGCGAGGTTGGCAATCAGCCCCAGCATTTT. The encoded protein is CAWSFTGGEVGNQPQHF.

The chain is built from TRBV6-1 and TRBJ1-5; D is unresolved. V lost 5 bases and J lost 6, with 14 bases in between. CDR1 is MNHNS, CDR2 SASEGT, per germline. CDR3 length: 14 amino acids. CDR3 nucleotides: TGTGCCAGCAGTAGCCCGGGAGGAGGTCAGCCCCAGCATTTT. Its translation is CASSSPGGGQPQHF.

This chain joins TRBV6-1 and TRBJ1-4; the D is unclear. The germline V and J ends were trimmed by 5 bases and 8 bases, with 15 bases remaining between them. The germline gives CDR1 MNHNS, CDR2 SASEGT. The CDR3 contains 14 residues. DNA for the CDR3: TGTGCCAGCAGTCCAACCATTTTGCTCGAAAAACTGTTTTTT. It specifies CASSPTILLEKLFF.

The chain joins TRBV27 to TRBJ2-7; 11 positions agree with TRBD2. Germline CDR1 is MNHEY and CDR2 is SMNVEV (reference sequence). CDR3 length: 16 residues. With V trimmed by 6 bases and J by 2 bases, 9 bases remained unmatched. CDR3 amino acids: CASSSLGTSGAYEQYF. In nucleotides, the CDR3 is TGTGCCAGCAGCTCCCTCGGGACTAGCGGAGCCTACGAGCAGTACTTC.

The genes are TRBV20-1 and TRBJ2-3; tentative D call: TRBD2 (5 bases). From germline, CDR1 is DFQATT and CDR2 SNEGSKA (reference sequence). This CDR3 is built from 17 residues. CDR3 nucleotide sequence: TGCAGCGTACCGGGCCTACAAACCCGGGGAAGCACAGATACGCAGTATTTT. Its translation is CSVPGLQTRGSTDTQYF.

This clonotype was seen ten or more times. V and J are TRBV20-1 and TRBJ2-1; unclear D gene. V was clipped by 6 bases and J by 4 bases, with 16 bases between them. CDR3 length: 14 residues. In germline, CDR1 is DFQATT, CDR2 SNEGSKA (reference sequence). The CDR3, as DNA: TGCAGTGCCGAAACTCCTCTGGGGTACAATGAGCAGTTCTTC. Its protein is CSAETPLGYNEQFF.

This clonotype turned up a few times. The chain combines TRBV2 with TRBJ2-1, with 9 bases fitting TRBD1. With 2 bases clipped from V and 4 bases from J, the junction kept 9 bases outside the gene matches. CDR1 SNHLY and CDR2 FYNNEI come from the germline V gene. This CDR3 contains 17 residues. The CDR3 loop is CASSEMMGQGFYNEQFF. The CDR3 DNA is TGTGCCAGCAGTGAAATGATGGGACAGGGATTTTACAATGAGCAGTTCTTC.

CDR3 residues: CASSLERSKIDEQYF. The CDR3 DNA reads as TGCGCCAGCAGCTTGGAAAGGAGTAAAATTGACGAGCAGTACTTC. V usage is TRBV5-1 and J usage is TRBJ2-7; D unclear. CDR3 length equals 15 residues. CDR1 and CDR2 (germline): SGHRS, YFSETQ. V was cut by 0 bases and J by 5 bases, with 15 bases left in between. The full variable domain, completed using reference TRBV5-1 and TRBJ2-7, is KAGVTQTPRYLIKTRGQQVTLSCSPISGHRSVSWYQQTPGQGLQFLFEYFSETQRNKGNFPGRFSGRQFSNSRSEMNVSTLELGDSALYLCASSLERSKIDEQYFGPGTRLTVT.

This clonotype was picked up a small number of times. This chain links TRBV30 with TRBJ1-1; D possibly corresponds to TRBD1 (5 bases). Germline lookup yields CDR1 GTSNPN and CDR2 SVGIG (reference sequence). The V end lost 2 bases, the J end lost 0 bases, and 7 bases lay between the germline ends. The CDR3 contains 13 residues. The DNA of the CDR3 is TGTGCCTGGAGTCGGGGCATGAACACTGAAGCTTTCTTT. Encoded protein: CAWSRGMNTEAFF.

The table lists this clonotype with many counts. The rearrangement joins TRBV27 to TRBJ2-3; the D gene is possibly TRBD2 (5 bases). The V gene lost 2 bases and the J gene lost 7 bases, with 16 bases spanning the gap. This CDR3 contains 15 residues. CDR1 MNHEY and CDR2 SMNVEV come from the germline V gene (reference sequence). CDR3 in amino acids: CASSLVPGIGNTQYF. The CDR3 DNA is TGTGCCAGCAGTTTAGTCCCGGGGATAGGAAATACGCAGTATTTT.

This rearrangement joins TRBV7-2 to TRBJ2-1; TRBD2 matches 8 bases. CDR1 is SGHTA and CDR2 is FQGNSA in the germline V gene. The CDR3 spans 14 residues. Germline trimming cut 5 bases from V and 6 bases from J; bases unmatched to any gene: 6. In nucleotides, the CDR3 is TGTGCCAGCAGCGGGACCGGGACTAGCAATGAGCAGTTCTTC. It codes for CASSGTGTSNEQFF.

The V and J genes are TRBV4-1 and TRBJ1-4; 11 bases agree with TRBD1. The CDR3 loop spans 16 amino acids. Germline assignment: CDR1 MGHRA and CDR2 YSYEKL. V was pared by 0 bases and J by 6 bases, with 3 bases of the junction left unmatched. CDR3 amino acids: CASSQEAGQGDEKLFF. The CDR3 DNA reads as TGCGCCAGCAGCCAAGAGGCGGGACAGGGGGATGAAAAACTGTTTTTT.

The CDR3, as DNA: TGTGCCAGCAGTGTACTCAACGCACCCCTCCACTTT. It specifies CASSVLNAPLHF. The chain links TRBV6-5 to TRBJ1-6, with no clear D. Germline CDR1 MNHEY, CDR2 SVGAGI. CDR3 length equals 12 residues. Trimming removed 5 bases from V and 11 bases from J, with 10 bases in between.

This clonotype was observed a handful of times. The chain recombines TRBV15 with TRBJ2-1, with 9 bases identical to TRBD2. Per the germline V gene, CDR1 is LNHNV and CDR2 is YYDKDF (reference sequence). Germline trimming cut 3 bases from V and 7 bases from J; bases unmatched to any gene: 10. The CDR3 runs to 16 residues. For the CDR3, the DNA is TGTGCCACCAGCAGCAGAGCGGGAGGTGGTTTGAATGAGCAGTTCTTC. Translation: CATSSRAGGGLNEQFF.

In its sample, this clonotype was seen once. The chain combines TRBV27 with TRBJ2-7, with D possibly TRBD1 on 6 matching bases. The germline V gene has CDR1 MNHEY and CDR2 SMNVEV (reference sequence). This CDR3 has 13 residues. V was cut by 4 bases and J by 5 bases, with 12 bases left in between. The DNA of the CDR3 is TGTGCCAGCAGTTCCCTCGGACAGAACGAGCAGTACTTC. Its protein is CASSSLGQNEQYF.

Comment on this clonotype: The germline gene is not matched at one end of the junction; a read error may be the cause. The chain is built from TRBV20-1 and TRBJ2-7, with 8 nucleotides matching TRBD2. Germline-derived CDR1 and CDR2 are DFQATT and SNEGSKA (reference sequence). The CDR3 has 16 amino acids. CDR3 loop: CCARDDASGSVNEQYF. CDR3 sequence (DNA): TGCTGTGCTAGAGATGACGCAAGCGGGAGTGTTAACGAGCAGTACTTC.

This clonotype has a count of ten or more. The DNA for the CDR3 is TGTGCCAGCAGCCTCGGGGGGTCAACTAATGAAAAACTGTTTTTT. Translation: CASSLGGSTNEKLFF. The gene calls are TRBV9 and TRBJ1-4; D is perhaps TRBD1 (5 bases). The CDR3 has 15 amino acids. V shed 4 bases and J shed 0 bases, with 10 bases lying between them. Germline assignment: CDR1 SGDLS and CDR2 YYNGEE. Supplemented by reference TRBV9 and TRBJ1-4, the full variable domain reads DSGVTQTPKHLITATGQRVTLRCSPRSGDLSVYWYQQSLDQGLQFLIQYYNGEERAKGNILERFSAQQFPDLHSELNLSSLELGDSALYFCASSLGGSTNEKLFFGSGTQLSVL.

This clonotype was counted many times. V and J are TRBV9 and TRBJ2-7; either TRBD1 or TRBD2 may supply D (5 bases each). The V and J ends lost 3 bases and 7 bases respectively, with 17 bases between them. The length of the CDR3 is 14 residues. CDR1 and CDR2 (germline): SGDLS, YYNGEE. Here the CDR3 reads CASSAGTDSGEQYF. The CDR3 nucleotides read TGTGCCAGCAGCGCGGGGACGGATTCGGGGGAGCAGTACTTC.

This clonotype was seen ten or more times. The chain uses TRBV7-9 and TRBJ2-7; the match to TRBD2 covers 11 bases. Germline V CDR1 and CDR2: SEHNR, FQNEAQ (reference sequence). The CDR3 loop spans 15 amino acids. V dropped 6 bases and J dropped 3; count of bases not matched to a gene: 7. CDR3 DNA: TGTGCCAGCAGGACTAGCGGGACACGAAGCTACGAGCAGTACTTC. This encodes CASRTSGTRSYEQYF.